These 22 T cell receptor beta chains were sequenced from one sample in a study of cytomegalovirus exposure and HLA in healthy donors. The PCR used 60 Vbeta and 13 Jbeta primers. TCRdb's copy holds only in-frame clones and misses some; the assay was immunoSEQ multiplex PCR. This table has approximately 110,000 clones, about 79% appearing once. Sample: PBMCs. Receptors were obtained from a woman aged 18 to 35 in good health and CMV-seronegative.

In this sample, this clone turned up a few times. V is TRBV11-2 and J is TRBJ2-7; 8 bases agree with TRBD1. After removal of 1 base from V and 2 bases from J, the junction contained 4 bases not matched to a gene. The CDR3 extends over 15 amino acids. Germline CDR1 SGHAT, CDR2 FQNNGV. The CDR3 DNA sequence: TGTGCCAGCAGCTTAGCCCCGACAGGGGCCTACGAGCAGTACTTC. Amino acid sequence: CASSLAPTGAYEQYF. Using reference TRBV11-2 and TRBJ2-7 for the parts outside the CDR3, the full variable domain is EAGVAQSPRYKIIEKRQSVAFWCNPISGHATLYWYQQILGQGPKLLIQFQNNGVVDDSQLPKDRFSAERLKGVDSTLKIQPAKLEDSAVYLCASSLAPTGAYEQYFGPGTRLTVT.

V gene TRBV27 combines with J gene TRBJ1-4; TRBD1 matches 7 bases. V dropped 5 bases and J dropped 5; count of bases not matched to a gene: 5. The CDR3 loop spans 14 amino acids. The V gene's germline CDR1 is MNHEY and CDR2 SMNVEV (reference sequence). The CDR3 DNA follows: TGTGCCAGCAGTACCGGGACAGCGAATGAAAAACTGTTTTTT. Translated, it gives CASSTGTANEKLFF.

V and J are TRBV6-5 and TRBJ1-2; 8 bases map to TRBD1. Germline V gene data show CDR1 as MNHEY and CDR2 as SVGAGI. J was trimmed by 2 bases and V by 1 base; bases with no gene match: 3. This CDR3 has 15 amino acids. The CDR3 DNA sequence: TGTGCCAGCAGTTACTGGACAGGGAAGAACTATGGCTACACCTTC. Amino acids: CASSYWTGKNYGYTF.

This chain joins TRBV10-2 and TRBJ1-6, with D unresolved. Trimming pared 6 bases from V and 0 bases from J, leaving 12 bases between. CDR3 length: 16 residues. Germline lookup yields CDR1 WSHSY and CDR2 SAAADI. The CDR3 bases are TGCGCCAGCAGGGACTCCTCAAGCTCCTATAATTCACCCCTCCACTTT. Translating gives CASRDSSSSYNSPLHF.

As concerns this clone: The junction does not match germline at one end; this may be a read error. The CDR3 DNA reads as TGTGCCAGCAGCGTAGCCAACAGTGAAGCTTTCTTT. As protein: CASSVANSEAFF. V usage is TRBV9 and J usage is TRBJ1-1, with no clear D. Germline CDR1 and CDR2: SGDLS and YYNGEE. CDR3 length equals 12 residues.

The rearrangement joins TRBV27 to TRBJ2-1; the D is unclear. Between the trimmed V and J ends, which lost 5 bases and 4 bases, there was a span of 9 bases. The CDR3 spans 13 residues. The germline V gene has CDR1 MNHEY and CDR2 SMNVEV (reference sequence). The CDR3 DNA reads TGTGCCAGCAGTCAAAGCGTATACAATGAGCAGTTCTTC. Amino acids: CASSQSVYNEQFF.

V and J are TRBV5-4 and TRBJ2-1; D remains unclear. The CDR3 spans 12 residues. V shed 4 bases and J shed 5 bases, with 7 bases lying between them. The germline gives CDR1 SGHNT, CDR2 YYREEE (reference sequence). The CDR3, as DNA: TGTGCCAGCAGCCTGACTGACAATGAGCAGTTCTTC. This encodes CASSLTDNEQFF.

The rearrangement links TRBV18 to TRBJ1-5, with no clear D. Germline lookup yields CDR1 KGHSH and CDR2 LQKENI. This CDR3 is built from 16 residues. Between the trimmed V and J ends, which lost 8 bases and 3 bases, there was a span of 20 bases. CDR3 amino acids: CASRPPGYSANQPQHF. CDR3 DNA: TGTGCCAGCCGTCCTCCAGGTTATTCCGCCAATCAGCCCCAGCATTTT.

The V call is TRBV28, the J call TRBJ2-3, with 7 bases matching TRBD2. CDR3 length: 13 residues. With V trimmed by 8 bases and J by 3 bases, 5 bases remained unmatched. Germline CDR1 is MDHEN and CDR2 is SYDVKM. The CDR3 is CASSRLATDTQYF. The CDR3, as DNA: TGTGCCAGCTCGAGACTAGCAACAGATACGCAGTATTTT.

This clone turned up a few times. V and J are TRBV4-1 and TRBJ1-4; D remains ambiguous. Germline V lookup: CDR1 MGHRA, CDR2 YSYEKL. This CDR3 has 14 amino acids. Trimming removed 1 base from V and 5 bases from J, with 8 bases in between. The CDR3 protein is CASSQVQINEKLFF. In DNA, the CDR3 is TGCGCCAGCAGCCAAGTTCAGATAAATGAAAAACTGTTTTTT.

This clone was recorded a few times. CDR3 protein: CASSFTSGGNNEQFF. The CDR3 region has the DNA TGTGCCAGCAGTTTCACTAGCGGGGGGAACAATGAGCAGTTCTTC. The V and J genes are TRBV27 and TRBJ2-1; TRBD2 matches at 12 bases. V was pared by 3 bases and J by 5 bases, with 2 bases of the junction left unmatched. The CDR3 has 15 amino acids. Germline loops: CDR1 MNHEY, CDR2 SMNVEV (reference sequence).

The V gene is TRBV6-1, the J gene TRBJ2-7, with TRBD1 identical over 8 bases. The CDR3 totals 13 residues. With V trimmed by 6 bases and J by 3 bases, 4 bases remained unmatched. Germline V gene lookup returns CDR1 MNHNS and CDR2 SASEGT. This CDR3 is CASSKGQGYEQYV. The DNA for the CDR3 is TGTGCCAGCAGCAAAGGACAGGGCTACGAGCAGTACGTC.

V and J are TRBV7-2 and TRBJ2-7; D not certain. The V gene lost 3 bases and the J gene lost 3 bases, with 3 bases spanning the gap. Germline loops: CDR1 SGHTA, CDR2 FQGNSA. The CDR3 consists of 11 residues. CDR3 nucleotide sequence: TGTGCCAGCAGCTTCCACTACGAGCAGTACTTC. This translates into CASSFHYEQYF.

The rearrangement joins TRBV6-5 to TRBJ2-7, with D possibly being TRBD2 (6 bases). Germline V gives CDR1 MNHEY, CDR2 SVGAGI. V lost 5 bases and J 0 bases, leaving 11 bases between the germline ends. CDR3 length: 14 amino acids. The CDR3 sequence: CASSPDGSSYEQYF. CDR3 coding DNA: TGTGCCAGCAGTCCAGACGGGAGCTCCTACGAGCAGTACTTC.

The chain combines TRBV4-1 with TRBJ2-7, with 10 bases matching TRBD1. This CDR3 has 18 residues. Germline V gene data show CDR1 as MGHRA and CDR2 as YSYEKL. The junction had 13 bases not matched to a gene; V was cut back by 2 bases and J by 3 bases. CDR3 protein: CASSQPRQGADVSYEQYF. CDR3 sequence (DNA): TGCGCCAGCAGCCAACCTAGACAGGGGGCTGACGTTAGCTACGAGCAGTACTTC.

CDR3 in amino acids: CASRGGQGRIDTEAFF. CDR3 in DNA: TGCGCCAGCAGGGGAGGACAGGGGCGGATCGACACTGAAGCTTTCTTT. The gene calls are TRBV5-1 and TRBJ1-1, with 9 bases identical to TRBD1. J lost 3 bases, V lost 5 bases, and 11 bases had no gene match. In germline, CDR1 is SGHRS, CDR2 YFSETQ. The CDR3 has 16 residues.

This clone was counted a single time. The chain uses TRBV18 and TRBJ2-7; D possibly corresponds to TRBD2 (6 bases). The CDR3 has 14 amino acids. Trimming pared 2 bases from V and 1 base from J, leaving 9 bases between. The V gene's germline CDR1 is KGHSH and CDR2 LQKENI. The CDR3 DNA reads TGTGCCAGCTCACCATTCGGGGGTTCCTACGAGCAGTACGTC. This translates into CASSPFGGSYEQYV.

The sample holds one count of this clone. The gene calls are TRBV7-2 and TRBJ1-1; no reliable D call. The V end lost 7 bases, the J end lost 3 bases, and 12 bases lay between the germline ends. The CDR3 is 13 residues long. CDR1 and CDR2 (germline): SGHTA, FQGNSA. CDR3 region: CASTRTLDTEAFF. In nucleotides, the CDR3 is TGTGCCAGCACTCGGACTTTGGACACTGAAGCTTTCTTT.

The CDR3 spells CATSRDYGSLAPQETQYF. The CDR3 DNA reads TGTGCCACCAGCAGAGATTACGGCAGCTTAGCCCCCCAAGAGACCCAGTACTTC. J is TRBJ2-5 and V is TRBV15, with no clear D. There are 18 residues in the CDR3. The V and J ends lost 0 bases and 1 base respectively, with 18 bases between them. Germline CDR1 reads LNHNV; CDR2 reads YYDKDF (reference sequence). Variable domain in full (rest from reference TRBV15 and TRBJ2-5): DAMVIQNPRYQVTQFGKPVTLSCSQTLNHNVMYWYQQKSSQAPKLLFHYYDKDFNNEADTPDNFQSRRPNTSFCFLDIRSPGLGDTAMYLCATSRDYGSLAPQETQYFGPGTRLLVL.

CDR3 sequence reads: CASSPRQEKTEAFF. The DNA of the CDR3 is TGTGCCAGCAGCCCACGACAGGAAAAAACTGAAGCTTTCTTT. V and J are TRBV7-9 and TRBJ1-1, with D maybe TRBD1 (6 bases). Germline V CDR1 and CDR2: SEHNR, FQNEAQ (reference sequence). CDR3 length equals 14 residues. V shed 5 bases and J shed 5 bases, with 15 bases lying between them.

The rearrangement links TRBV29-1 to TRBJ2-7, with 14 bases fitting TRBD2. There are 17 residues in the CDR3. CDR1 is SQVTM, CDR2 ANQGSEA, per germline. The junction had 11 bases not matched to a gene; V was cut back by 0 bases and J by 7 bases. CDR3: CSVEDPGLAGVMGEQYF. DNA of the CDR3: TGCAGCGTTGAAGATCCGGGACTAGCGGGAGTAATGGGTGAGCAGTACTTC.

This clone was recorded only once. The chain joins TRBV7-9 to TRBJ2-7, with 8 bases lining up with TRBD2. V was clipped by 2 bases and J by 3 bases; unmatched bases: 12. This CDR3 contains 17 residues. Germline CDR1 and CDR2: SEHNR and FQNEAQ (reference sequence). CDR3 sequence (DNA): TGTGCCAGCAGCTTAAGTCTTGCCGGGACTAGATTCTACGAGCAGTACTTC. Translation gives CASSLSLAGTRFYEQYF.